What follows are 3 T cell receptor beta chains derived from one specimen sequenced in a study of OX40 agonist ivuxolimab in advanced cancers. The data were produced by immunoSEQ multiplex PCR, yet TCRdb's version contains in-frame clones alone and is incomplete. The top ten clones hold approximately 6.5% of a sample with about 49,000 clones, roughly 79% of them seen once. The material sequenced was CD4+ or CD8+ T cells sorted from blood, taken in a trial of the OX40 agonist ivuxolimab. The source of these receptors is an adult with an advanced solid tumor such as melanoma, head and neck, liver or kidney cancer.

The V call is TRBV7-2, the J call TRBJ2-1; the D gene could be TRBD1 or TRBD2 (5 bases each). The CDR3 is 16 amino acids. The germline gives CDR1 SGHTA, CDR2 FQGNSA. V was cut by 5 bases and J by 4 bases, with 18 bases left in between. CDR3 region: CASSPPGARGYNEQFF. CDR3 bases: TGTGCCAGCAGCCCCCCCGGGGCAAGAGGATACAATGAGCAGTTCTTC.

The V gene is TRBV27, the J gene TRBJ2-1; TRBD2 matches 7 bases. The ends lost 3 bases at V and 5 bases at J; junction bases unmatched: 1. The V gene's germline CDR1 is MNHEY and CDR2 SMNVEV (reference sequence). The CDR3 is 13 residues long. The DNA of the CDR3 is TGTGCCAGCAGTTTTGGGACTAACAATGAGCAGTTCTTC. This codes for CASSFGTNNEQFF.

The rearrangement links TRBV20-1 to TRBJ1-4, with D unresolved. V dropped 2 bases and J dropped 8 bases, with 3 bases sitting between them. The CDR3 consists of 10 residues. The germline gives CDR1 DFQATT, CDR2 SNEGSKA (reference sequence). For the CDR3, the DNA is TGCAGTGCTAGAAGGGAAAAACTGTTTTTT. As protein: CSARREKLFF.